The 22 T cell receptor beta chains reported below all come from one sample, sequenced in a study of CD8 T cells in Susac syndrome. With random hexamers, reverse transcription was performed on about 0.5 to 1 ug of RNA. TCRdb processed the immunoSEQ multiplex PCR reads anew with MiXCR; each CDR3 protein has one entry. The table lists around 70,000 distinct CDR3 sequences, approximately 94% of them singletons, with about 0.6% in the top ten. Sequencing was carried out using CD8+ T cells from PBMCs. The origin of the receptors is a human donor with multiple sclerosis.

The DNA for the CDR3 is TGTGCCAGCACTATAGCGGGGACGACATACAATGAGCAGTTCTTC. This sequence encodes CASTIAGTTYNEQFF. This rearrangement joins TRBV27 to TRBJ2-1; 8 nucleotides match TRBD2. The CDR3 length is 15 residues. In germline, CDR1 is MNHEY, CDR2 SMNVEV (reference sequence). V shed 7 bases, J shed 4 bases, and the junction held 9 bases outside the gene matches.

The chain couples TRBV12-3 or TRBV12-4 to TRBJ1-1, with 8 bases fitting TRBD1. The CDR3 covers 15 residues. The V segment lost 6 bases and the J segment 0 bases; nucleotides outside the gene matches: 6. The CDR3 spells CASSHSQGVNTEAFF. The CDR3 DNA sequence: TGTGCCAGCAGCCATTCACAGGGGGTGAACACTGAAGCTTTCTTT.

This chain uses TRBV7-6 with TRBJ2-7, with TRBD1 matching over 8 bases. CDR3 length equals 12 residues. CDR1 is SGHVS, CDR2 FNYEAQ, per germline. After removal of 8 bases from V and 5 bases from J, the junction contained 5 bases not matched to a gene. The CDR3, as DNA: TGTGCCAGCGGTACAGGGGGACACGAGCAGTACTTC. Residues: CASGTGGHEQYF.

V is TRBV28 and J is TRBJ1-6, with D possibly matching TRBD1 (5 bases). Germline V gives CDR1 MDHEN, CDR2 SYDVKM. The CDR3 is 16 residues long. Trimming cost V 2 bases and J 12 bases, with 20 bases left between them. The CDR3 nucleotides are TGTGCCAGCAGTTTACCTGGGACTTTTTTCGAACGACCCCTCCACTTT. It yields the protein CASSLPGTFFERPLHF.

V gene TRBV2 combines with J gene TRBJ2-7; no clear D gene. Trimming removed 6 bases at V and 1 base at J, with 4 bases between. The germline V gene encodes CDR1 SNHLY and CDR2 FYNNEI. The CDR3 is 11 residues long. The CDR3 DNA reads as TGTGCCAGCAGACTGTCCTACGAGCAGTACTTC. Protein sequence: CASRLSYEQYF.

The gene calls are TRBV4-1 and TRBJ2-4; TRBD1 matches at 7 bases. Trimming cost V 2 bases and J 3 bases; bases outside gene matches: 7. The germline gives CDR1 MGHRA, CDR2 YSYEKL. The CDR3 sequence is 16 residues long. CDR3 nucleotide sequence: TGCGCCAGCAGCCAACCCCGGGCAGGGGGCAAAAACATTCAGTACTTC. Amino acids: CASSQPRAGGKNIQYF.

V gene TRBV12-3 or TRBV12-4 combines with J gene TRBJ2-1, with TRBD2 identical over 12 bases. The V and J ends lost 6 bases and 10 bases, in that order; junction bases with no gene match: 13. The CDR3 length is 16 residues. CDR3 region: CASSLSPSGGASEQFF. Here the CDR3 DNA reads TGTGCCAGCAGCCTGTCACCTAGCGGGGGGGCCTCGGAGCAGTTCTTC.

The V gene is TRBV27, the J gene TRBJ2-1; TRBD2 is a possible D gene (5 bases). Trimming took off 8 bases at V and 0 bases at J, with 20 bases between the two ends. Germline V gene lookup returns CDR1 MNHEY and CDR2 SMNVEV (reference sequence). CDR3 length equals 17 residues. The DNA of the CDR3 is TGTGCCAGCGGATACAGCGGAGCCCTTCGCTCCTACAATGAGCAGTTCTTC. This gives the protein CASGYSGALRSYNEQFF.

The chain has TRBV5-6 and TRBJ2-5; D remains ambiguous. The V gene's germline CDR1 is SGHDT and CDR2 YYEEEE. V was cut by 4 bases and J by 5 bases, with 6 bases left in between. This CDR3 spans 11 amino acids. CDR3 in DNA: TGTGCCAGCAGCGACCGGGAGACCCAGTACTTC. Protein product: CASSDRETQYF. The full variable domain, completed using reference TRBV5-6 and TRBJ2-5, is DAGVTQSPTHLIKTRGQQVTLRCSPKSGHDTVSWYQQALGQGPQFIFQYYEEEERQRGNFPDRFSGHQFPNYSSELNVNALLLGDSALYLCASSDRETQYFGPGTRLLVL.

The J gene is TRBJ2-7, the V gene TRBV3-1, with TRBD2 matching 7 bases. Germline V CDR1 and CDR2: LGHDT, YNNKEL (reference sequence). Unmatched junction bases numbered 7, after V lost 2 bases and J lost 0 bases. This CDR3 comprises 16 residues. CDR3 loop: CASSQRVGGHSYEQYF. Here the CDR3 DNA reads TGTGCCAGCAGCCAAAGGGTGGGAGGGCACTCCTACGAGCAGTACTTC.

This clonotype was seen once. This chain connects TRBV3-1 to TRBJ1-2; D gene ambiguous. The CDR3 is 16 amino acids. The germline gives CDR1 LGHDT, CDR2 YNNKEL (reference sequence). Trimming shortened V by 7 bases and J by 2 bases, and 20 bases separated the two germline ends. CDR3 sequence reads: CASTQEGVRSNYGYTF. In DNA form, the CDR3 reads TGTGCCAGCACTCAGGAAGGCGTACGCTCGAACTATGGCTACACCTTC.

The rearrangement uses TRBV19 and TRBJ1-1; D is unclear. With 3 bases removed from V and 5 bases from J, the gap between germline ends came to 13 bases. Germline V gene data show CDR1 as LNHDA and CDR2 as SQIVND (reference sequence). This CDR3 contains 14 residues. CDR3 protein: CASSIAPGFTEAFF. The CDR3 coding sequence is TGTGCCAGTAGTATCGCCCCCGGGTTTACTGAAGCTTTCTTT.

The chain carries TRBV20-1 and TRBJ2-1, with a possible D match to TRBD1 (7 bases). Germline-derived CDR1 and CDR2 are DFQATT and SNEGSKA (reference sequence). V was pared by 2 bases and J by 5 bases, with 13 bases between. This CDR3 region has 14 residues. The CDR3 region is CSARSGDRDNEQFF. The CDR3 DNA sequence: TGCAGTGCTAGATCGGGGGACAGAGACAATGAGCAGTTCTTC.

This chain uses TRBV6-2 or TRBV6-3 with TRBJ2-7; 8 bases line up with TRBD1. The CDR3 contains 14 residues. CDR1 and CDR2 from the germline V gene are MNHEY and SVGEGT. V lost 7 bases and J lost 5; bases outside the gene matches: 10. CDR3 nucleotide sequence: TGTGCCAGCAAACCGACAGGGGAGGTCCACGAGCAGTACTTC. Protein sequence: CASKPTGEVHEQYF.

This chain's CDR3 is CASSDQPEETQYF. CDR3 nucleotide sequence: TGTGCCAGCAGTGACCAGCCCGAAGAGACCCAGTACTTC. The chain uses TRBV6-4 and TRBJ2-5, with no clear D. This CDR3 is 13 amino acids long. Germline CDR1 is MRHNA and CDR2 is SNTAGT. V was trimmed by 2 bases and J by 3 bases, leaving 7 bases between them.

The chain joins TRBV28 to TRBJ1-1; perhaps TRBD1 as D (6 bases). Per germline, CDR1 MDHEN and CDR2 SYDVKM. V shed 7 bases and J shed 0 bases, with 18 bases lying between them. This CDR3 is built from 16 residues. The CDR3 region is CASKEAGVSLNTEAFF. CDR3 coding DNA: TGTGCCAGCAAAGAAGCAGGGGTTTCTTTGAACACTGAAGCTTTCTTT.

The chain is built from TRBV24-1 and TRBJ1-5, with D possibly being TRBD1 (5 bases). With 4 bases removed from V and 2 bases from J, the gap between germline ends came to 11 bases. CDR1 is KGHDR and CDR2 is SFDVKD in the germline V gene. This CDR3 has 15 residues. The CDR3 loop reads CATSDMGGGNQPQHF. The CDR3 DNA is TGTGCCACCAGTGACATGGGGGGTGGCAATCAGCCCCAGCATTTT.

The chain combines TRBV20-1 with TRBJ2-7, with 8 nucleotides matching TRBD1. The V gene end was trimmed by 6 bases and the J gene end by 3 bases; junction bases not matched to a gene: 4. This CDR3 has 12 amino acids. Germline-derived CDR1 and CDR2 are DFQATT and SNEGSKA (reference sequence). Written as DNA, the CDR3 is TGCAGTGCCGGGACAGGAGACTACGAGCAGTACTTC. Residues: CSAGTGDYEQYF.

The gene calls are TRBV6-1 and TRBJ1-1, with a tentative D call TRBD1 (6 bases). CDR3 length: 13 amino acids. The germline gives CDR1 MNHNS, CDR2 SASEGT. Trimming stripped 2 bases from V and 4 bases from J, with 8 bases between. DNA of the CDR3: TGTGCCAGCAGTGAAAACAGGGTCACTGAAGCTTTCTTT. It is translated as CASSENRVTEAFF.

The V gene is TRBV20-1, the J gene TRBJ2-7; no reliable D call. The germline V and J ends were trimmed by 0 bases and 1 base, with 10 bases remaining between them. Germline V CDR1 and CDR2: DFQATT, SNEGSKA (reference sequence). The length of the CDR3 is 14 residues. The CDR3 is CSARDPIQSYEQYF. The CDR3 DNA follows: TGCAGTGCTAGAGACCCAATCCAATCCTACGAGCAGTACTTC.

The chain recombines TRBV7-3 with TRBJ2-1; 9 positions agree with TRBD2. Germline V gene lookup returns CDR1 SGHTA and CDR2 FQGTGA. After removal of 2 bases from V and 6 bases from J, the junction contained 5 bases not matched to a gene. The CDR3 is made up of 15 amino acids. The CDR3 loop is CASSLSTSGLNEQFF. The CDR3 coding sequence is TGTGCCAGCAGCTTATCAACTAGCGGGCTCAATGAGCAGTTCTTC.

CDR3 sequence reads: CASARWGADTQYF. In DNA form, the CDR3 reads TGTGCCAGCGCGCGTTGGGGTGCAGATACGCAGTATTTT. The J gene is TRBJ2-3, the V gene TRBV27; D unclear. The CDR3 sequence is 13 residues long. V was cut by 8 bases and J by 4 bases, with 13 bases left in between. CDR1 MNHEY and CDR2 SMNVEV come from the germline V gene (reference sequence).